Following are 25 T cell receptor beta chains from one sample sequenced in a study of circulating tumor DNA in untreated peripheral T-cell lymphoma. The assay was immunoSEQ multiplex PCR, and TCRdb's table has in-frame clones only and misses some. The sample holds 1,500 or so clones, 65% seen once. The specimen sequenced was tumor tissue. All receptors come from a human donor with peripheral T-cell lymphoma.

The chain links TRBV28 to TRBJ2-1; D is unresolved. CDR1 is MDHEN, CDR2 SYDVKM, per germline. The CDR3 runs to 15 residues. Deletions cut 4 bases from V and 6 bases from J, with 16 bases between. In DNA, the CDR3 is TGTGCCAGCAGTTCGACCCCCCGGACGTCCAATGAGCAGTTCTTC. It specifies CASSSTPRTSNEQFF. The variable domain in full, completed from reference TRBV28 and TRBJ2-1, reads DVKVTQSSRYLVKRTGEKVFLECVQDMDHENMFWYRQDPGLGLRLIYFSYDVKMKEKGDIPEGYSVSREKKERFSLILESASTNQTSMYLCASSSTPRTSNEQFFGPGTRLTVL.

The chain couples TRBV12-5 to TRBJ2-1, with 8 positions matching TRBD2. From germline, CDR1 is LGHNT and CDR2 FRNRAP. With V trimmed by 9 bases and J by 6 bases, 10 bases remained unmatched. This CDR3 spans 14 amino acids. The CDR3 nucleotides are TGTGCTAGCCTACTAGCGGCAAAAGGCAATGAGCAGTTCTTC. Encoded protein: CASLLAAKGNEQFF.

This sequence joins TRBV4-1 and TRBJ1-3, with D possibly matching TRBD1 (5 bases). The CDR3 contains 15 residues. Germline V gene sequence: CDR1 MGHRA, CDR2 YSYEKL. V was pared by 1 base and J by 4 bases, with 11 bases between. CDR3 residues: CASSQALHRGNTIYF. The CDR3 coding sequence is TGCGCCAGCAGCCAAGCCTTACACAGGGGAAACACCATATATTTT.

V usage is TRBV19 and J usage is TRBJ2-4; D is possibly TRBD2 (5 bases). The CDR3 loop spans 15 amino acids. Germline V lookup: CDR1 LNHDA, CDR2 SQIVND (reference sequence). Trimming pared 2 bases from V and 3 bases from J, leaving 11 bases between. CDR3 bases: TGTGCCAGTAGTATAAGGTCTGGAGGCAAAAACATTCAGTACTTC. It is translated as CASSIRSGGKNIQYF.

This clone showed up just a few times. The rearrangement uses TRBV15 and TRBJ2-2; 7 bases map to TRBD1. The germline V gene encodes CDR1 LNHNV and CDR2 YYDKDF (reference sequence). V lost 0 bases and J lost 6; bases outside the gene matches: 7. The CDR3 length is 16 residues. DNA of the CDR3: TGTGCCACCAGCAGAGATAGGACAGGCTATTCCGGGGAGCTGTTTTTT. This codes for CATSRDRTGYSGELFF.

The rearrangement links TRBV19 to TRBJ1-5; D is unclear. This CDR3 comprises 15 residues. Germline assignment: CDR1 LNHDA and CDR2 SQIVND (reference sequence). The V end was cut by 3 bases, the J end by 1 base, with 10 bases between. The CDR3 DNA reads TGTGCCAGTAGTATTCGGTTTTCCAGCAATCAGCCCCAGCATTTT. As protein: CASSIRFSSNQPQHF.

This chain joins TRBV10-1 and TRBJ2-1; D call uncertain. This CDR3 spans 14 amino acids. Germline assignment: CDR1 WNHNN and CDR2 SYGVQD (reference sequence). With 3 bases removed from V and 9 bases from J, the gap between germline ends came to 15 bases. The DNA for the CDR3 is TGCGCCAGCAGTGACACTGGTTTTAAGGGTGAGCAGTTCTTC. It is translated as CASSDTGFKGEQFF.

Here the CDR3 reads CASSFRDSREKLFF. The CDR3 DNA sequence: TGTGCCAGTAGTTTCCGGGACAGTCGGGAAAAACTGTTTTTT. The chain uses TRBV19 and TRBJ1-4; the match to TRBD1 covers 7 bases. The CDR3 contains 14 residues. The V segment lost 5 bases and the J segment 8 bases; nucleotides outside the gene matches: 8. The germline V gene encodes CDR1 LNHDA and CDR2 SQIVND (reference sequence).

By sample fraction, this clone is large (0.1 to 1%). The rearrangement uses TRBV19 and TRBJ2-1; D is ambiguous. Germline loops: CDR1 LNHDA, CDR2 SQIVND (reference sequence). The CDR3 spans 12 residues. Deletions cut 5 bases from V and 1 base from J, with 3 bases between. Here the CDR3 reads CASSASYNEQFF. The CDR3 DNA reads as TGTGCCAGTAGTGCGTCCTACAATGAGCAGTTCTTC. Variable domain in full (rest from reference TRBV19 and TRBJ2-1): DGGITQSPKYLFRKEGQNVTLSCEQNLNHDAMYWYRQDPGQGLRLIYYSQIVNDFQKGDIAEGYSVSREKKESFPLTVTSAQKNPTAFYLCASSASYNEQFFGPGTRLTVL.

A few counts support this clone. The chain has TRBV11-3 and TRBJ2-5; 8 bases map to TRBD2. Germline V gene data show CDR1 as SGHNT and CDR2 as YENEEA. J gave up 4 bases and V 2 bases, and 12 bases lay outside the gene matches. The CDR3 totals 17 residues. CDR3 residues: CASSLLGGLASRETQYF. CDR3 DNA sequence: TGTGCCAGCAGCTTACTCGGTGGACTAGCTTCACGAGAGACCCAGTACTTC.

The rearrangement uses TRBV19 and TRBJ1-1; tentatively, D is TRBD1 (6 bases). V lost 4 bases and J lost 3, with 21 bases in between. This CDR3 has 17 amino acids. Germline V gives CDR1 LNHDA, CDR2 SQIVND (reference sequence). CDR3 in amino acids: CASSTDRTQGRYTEAFF. The CDR3 coding sequence is TGTGCCAGTAGTACCGATCGCACACAGGGCCGGTACACTGAAGCTTTCTTT. Together with reference TRBV19 and TRBJ1-1, the CDR3 gives the full variable domain: DGGITQSPKYLFRKEGQNVTLSCEQNLNHDAMYWYRQDPGQGLRLIYYSQIVNDFQKGDIAEGYSVSREKKESFPLTVTSAQKNPTAFYLCASSTDRTQGRYTEAFFGQGTRLTVV.

V usage is TRBV29-1 and J usage is TRBJ2-5; D perhaps matches TRBD1 (6 bases). This CDR3 contains 13 residues. CDR1 is SQVTM and CDR2 is ANQGSEA in the germline V gene. V lost 2 bases to trimming and J lost 5 bases, with 12 bases between them. CDR3 protein: CSVEMGDTETQYF. CDR3 nucleotide sequence: TGCAGCGTTGAAATGGGGGACACCGAGACCCAGTACTTC.

The chain uses TRBV6-8 and TRBJ2-1; TRBD2 aligns across 8 bases. The CDR3 is made up of 15 amino acids. From germline, CDR1 is MNHGY and CDR2 SAAAGT. J was trimmed by 4 bases and V by 5 bases; bases with no gene match: 7. The DNA of the CDR3 is TGTGCCAGCAGTGACACTAGCGGAGCTTACAATGAGCAGTTCTTC. Protein sequence: CASSDTSGAYNEQFF.

This clone is labeled large. The rearrangement links TRBV19 to TRBJ2-7, with D possibly TRBD1 on 6 matching bases. This CDR3 spans 15 amino acids. Germline assignment: CDR1 LNHDA and CDR2 SQIVND (reference sequence). V was shortened by 5 bases and J by 3 bases, with 17 bases between the two germline ends. In nucleotides, the CDR3 is TGTGCCAGTAGTTTCAGACAGGAAGGTCTCTACGAGCAGTACTTC. This translates into CASSFRQEGLYEQYF.

This clone has only a few counts. The V gene is TRBV28, the J gene TRBJ2-1; D is uncertain. The V gene's germline CDR1 is MDHEN and CDR2 SYDVKM. Trimming pared 2 bases from V and 8 bases from J, leaving 7 bases between. This CDR3 is built from 12 residues. The CDR3 here is CASSLQHHEQFF. The CDR3 DNA reads TGTGCCAGCAGTTTACAGCACCATGAGCAGTTCTTC.

This clone has just a few counts. The sample has other DNA sequences that encode this CDR3 too. The chain carries TRBV28 and TRBJ1-3, with no clear D. The CDR3 covers 14 residues. V dropped 2 bases and J dropped 1 base, with 6 bases sitting between them. Germline V gives CDR1 MDHEN, CDR2 SYDVKM. CDR3 amino acids: CASSLGGSGNTIYF. CDR3 sequence (DNA): TGTGCCAGCAGTTTAGGAGGTTCTGGAAACACCATATATTTT.

The chain combines TRBV4-1 with TRBJ2-7; D unresolved. Germline loops: CDR1 MGHRA, CDR2 YSYEKL. The CDR3 contains 12 residues. The V end lost 4 bases, the J end lost 6 bases, and 10 bases lay between the germline ends. CDR3 coding DNA: TGCGCCAGCAGCCTTCGGCGAGGCGAGCAGTACTTC. Its protein product is CASSLRRGEQYF.

The V and J genes are TRBV19 and TRBJ2-1; TRBD2 aligns across 10 bases. Germline CDR1 and CDR2: LNHDA and SQIVND (reference sequence). The CDR3 totals 16 residues. J gave up 7 bases and V 5 bases, and 11 bases lay outside the gene matches. Here the CDR3 reads CASSSQGSGGWNEQFF. The DNA of the CDR3 is TGTGCCAGTAGTTCCCAGGGTAGCGGGGGGTGGAATGAGCAGTTCTTC. The full variable domain, rest sourced from reference TRBV19 and TRBJ2-1, is DGGITQSPKYLFRKEGQNVTLSCEQNLNHDAMYWYRQDPGQGLRLIYYSQIVNDFQKGDIAEGYSVSREKKESFPLTVTSAQKNPTAFYLCASSSQGSGGWNEQFFGPGTRLTVL.

The table lists this clone with a few counts. J is TRBJ2-7 and V is TRBV30, with a weak D call TRBD1 (6 bases). The CDR3 extends over 12 amino acids. CDR1 and CDR2 from the germline V gene are GTSNPN and SVGIG (reference sequence). V was cut by 3 bases and J by 5 bases, with 11 bases left in between. CDR3 loop: CAWRIQGDEQYF. CDR3 DNA: TGTGCCTGGAGGATACAGGGCGACGAGCAGTACTTC. Full variable domain (rest looked up from reference TRBV30 and TRBJ2-7): SQTIHQWPATLVQPVGSPLSLECTVEGTSNPNLYWYRQAAGRGLQLLFYSVGIGQISSEVPQNLSASRPQDRQFILSSKKLLLSDSGFYLCAWRIQGDEQYFGPGTRLTVT.

V usage is TRBV28 and J usage is TRBJ1-1; perhaps TRBD1 as D (5 bases). Germline CDR1 is MDHEN and CDR2 is SYDVKM. The V end was cut by 6 bases, the J end by 4 bases, with 9 bases between. The length of the CDR3 is 12 residues. In nucleotides, the CDR3 is TGTGCCAGCAGCGACAGCCTCACTGAAGCTTTCTTT. This translates into CASSDSLTEAFF.

By share, this clone counts as medium-sized. The CDR3 nucleotides read TGTGCCAGTACCCTCCGGGTCGGTGGTGAAAAACTGTTTTTT. Protein product: CASTLRVGGEKLFF. The V and J genes are TRBV19 and TRBJ1-4; D is uncertain. The germline gives CDR1 LNHDA, CDR2 SQIVND (reference sequence). Trimming pared 7 bases from V and 7 bases from J, leaving 16 bases between. CDR3 length: 14 amino acids.

This sequence joins TRBV19 and TRBJ1-2; D remains unclear. V lost 4 bases to trimming and J lost 8 bases, with 11 bases between them. This CDR3 has 12 amino acids. Germline V gene lookup returns CDR1 LNHDA and CDR2 SQIVND (reference sequence). DNA for the CDR3: TGTGCCAGTAGTACGCCCGGACGAGGCTACACCTTC. Its translation: CASSTPGRGYTF.

The chain combines TRBV30 with TRBJ2-7; D unresolved. The CDR3 covers 15 residues. Germline V gene lookup returns CDR1 GTSNPN and CDR2 SVGIG (reference sequence). Trimming shortened V by 0 bases and J by 0 bases, and 12 bases separated the two germline ends. CDR3 in amino acids: CAWSVMALGSYEQYF. CDR3 sequence (DNA): TGTGCCTGGAGTGTTATGGCCCTCGGCTCCTACGAGCAGTACTTC.

Note on this clone: This same CDR3 is encoded by further DNA sequences in the sample. The chain recombines TRBV11-3 with TRBJ1-5; no clear D gene. Trimming removed 5 bases from V and 3 bases from J, with 14 bases in between. Germline V gives CDR1 SGHNT, CDR2 YENEEA. This CDR3 is built from 15 residues. The CDR3 region has the DNA TGTGCCAGCAGCCTCTCCCCGGGATTCAATCAGCCCCAGCATTTT. Translation gives CASSLSPGFNQPQHF.

A note on this clone: This specimen includes other DNA sequences encoding the same CDR3. The chain's CDR3 is CASSIRLAETYEQYF. CDR3 coding DNA: TGTGCCAGTAGTATTAGGCTAGCGGAGACTTACGAGCAGTACTTC. The gene calls are TRBV19 and TRBJ2-7; 7 bases align to TRBD2. The CDR3 is made up of 15 amino acids. The germline CDR1 and CDR2 sequences are LNHDA and SQIVND (reference sequence). Trimming removed 3 bases from V and 4 bases from J; junction bases left unmatched: 9. The full variable domain, in which reference TRBV19 and TRBJ2-7 provide the parts outside the CDR3, is DGGITQSPKYLFRKEGQNVTLSCEQNLNHDAMYWYRQDPGQGLRLIYYSQIVNDFQKGDIAEGYSVSREKKESFPLTVTSAQKNPTAFYLCASSIRLAETYEQYFGPGTRLTVT.